This TCR beta chain was recovered during a study of cytomegalovirus exposure and HLA in healthy donors. Across the study: The same platform was used for the 90 to 150 validation repertoires and the roughly 700 first-cohort repertoires, a later analysis reported. Study outcomes and limitations: Most sequenced TCRs were rare (though some public TCRs occurred in many donors). The study put 150 or so TCR beta chains on its list as cytomegalovirus-associated.

About this clone itself: Its target is not known.

The validation cohort, a group of 120 subjects, included the donors and was separate from the approximately 650-subject first cohort. Measured with immunoSEQ multiplex PCR; TCRdb has only the in-frame clones, and not every one. This sample has approximately 59,000 clones, with nearly 95% found just once. J lost 1 base, V lost 1 base, and 7 bases had no gene match. The CDR3 consists of 17 residues. Germline values: CDR1 MDHEN, CDR2 SYDVKM. The receptor's source is a man in his late teens or twenties in good health and CMV-seropositive. The gene calls are TRBV28 and TRBJ2-7, with 10 positions matching TRBD2. Source material: PBMCs. The CDR3 DNA sequence: TGTGCCAGCAGTTTATACTTAGCGGGAGGCACGTCCTACGAGCAGTACTTC. Protein sequence: CASSLYLAGGTSYEQYF.